The 10 T cell receptor beta chains in this list originate from one sample, sequenced in a study of cytomegalovirus exposure and HLA in healthy donors. Primers: 60 Vbeta forward and 13 Jbeta reverse. Clones were read by immunoSEQ multiplex PCR, and TCRdb kept only the in-frame ones, dropping some. The sample has around 120,000 clones; approximately 68% are singletons. Sequencing used PBMCs. Source of these receptors: a man between 25 and 39 years old in good health and CMV-seropositive.

Of note for this clone: This sample includes further DNA sequences coding for the same CDR3. This chain joins TRBV29-1 and TRBJ1-5, with no clear D. V was clipped by 4 bases and J by 6 bases, with 4 bases between them. The V gene's germline CDR1 is SQVTM and CDR2 ANQGSEA. The CDR3 loop spans 10 amino acids. Here the CDR3 DNA reads TGCAGCGTTGGTAGTCAGCCCCAGCATTTT. Residues: CSVGSQPQHF.

This clone was found a few times. The V gene is TRBV2, the J gene TRBJ2-1; 7 bases line up with TRBD2. CDR3 length equals 14 residues. Germline V gene sequence: CDR1 SNHLY, CDR2 FYNNEI. The V gene end was trimmed by 7 bases and the J gene end by 3 bases; junction bases not matched to a gene: 6. The CDR3 nucleotides read TGTGCCAGCAAACCGGGAGGATTCTACAATGAGCAGTTCTTC. Its protein product is CASKPGGFYNEQFF.

V is TRBV5-1 and J is TRBJ2-1; D is perhaps TRBD2 (6 bases). The CDR3 length is 15 residues. CDR1 is SGHRS, CDR2 YFSETQ, per germline. Trimming took 4 bases from V and 3 from J, leaving 14 bases between them. The CDR3 nucleotides are TGCGCCAGCAGCAACTTAGCGGCTCTCTACAATGAGCAGTTCTTC. Protein product: CASSNLAALYNEQFF. Full variable domain (outside the CDR3, taken from reference TRBV5-1 and TRBJ2-1): KAGVTQTPRYLIKTRGQQVTLSCSPISGHRSVSWYQQTPGQGLQFLFEYFSETQRNKGNFPGRFSGRQFSNSRSEMNVSTLELGDSALYLCASSNLAALYNEQFFGPGTRLTVL.

The rearrangement joins TRBV4-1 to TRBJ2-5; tentatively, D is TRBD2 (6 bases). V was cut by 1 base and J by 2 bases, with 17 bases left in between. The germline gives CDR1 MGHRA, CDR2 YSYEKL. The CDR3 sequence is 17 residues long. CDR3 sequence reads: CASSQVVVGLQQETQYF. Here the CDR3 DNA reads TGCGCCAGCAGCCAAGTTGTGGTAGGACTACAACAAGAGACCCAGTACTTC.

In this sample, this clone turned up once. The chain's CDR3 is CASSEVGIGESNQPQHF. The CDR3 DNA follows: TGTGCCAGCAGTGAAGTCGGTATCGGGGAAAGCAATCAGCCCCAGCATTTT. The chain links TRBV2 to TRBJ1-5, with unresolved D. The CDR3 extends over 17 amino acids. V dropped 1 base and J dropped 1 base, with 14 bases sitting between them. Germline CDR1 reads SNHLY; CDR2 reads FYNNEI.

A word on this clone: Other DNA sequences in the sample encode the same CDR3. The genes are TRBV5-1 and TRBJ2-7, with TRBD2 as a possible D gene (6 bases). The CDR3 sequence is 14 residues long. Germline CDR1 is SGHRS and CDR2 is YFSETQ. Trimming took 0 bases from V and 1 from J, leaving 8 bases between them. The CDR3 sequence is CASSLGRESYEQYF. The CDR3 bases are TGCGCCAGCAGCTTGGGGCGGGAATCCTACGAGCAGTACTTC. Combining the CDR3 with reference TRBV5-1 and TRBJ2-7 gives the whole variable domain KAGVTQTPRYLIKTRGQQVTLSCSPISGHRSVSWYQQTPGQGLQFLFEYFSETQRNKGNFPGRFSGRQFSNSRSEMNVSTLELGDSALYLCASSLGRESYEQYFGPGTRLTVT.

The chain has TRBV7-3 and TRBJ2-1, with D perhaps TRBD1 (5 bases). The germline V and J ends were trimmed by 1 base and 7 bases, with 11 bases remaining between them. The CDR3 is 14 amino acids. The V gene's germline CDR1 is SGHTA and CDR2 FQGTGA. As DNA, the CDR3 is TGTGCCAGCAGCTTAAGTCCAGGGCTGAATGAGCAGTTCTTC. Its translation is CASSLSPGLNEQFF.

The J gene is TRBJ2-1, the V gene TRBV7-2; D is possibly TRBD1 (5 bases). CDR1 is SGHTA, CDR2 FQGNSA, per germline. The CDR3 runs to 15 residues. Trimming took off 1 base at V and 9 bases at J, with 16 bases between the two ends. This CDR3 reads CASSLGAGLPPEQFF. The CDR3 region has the DNA TGTGCCAGCAGCTTAGGTGCAGGGCTACCACCTGAGCAGTTCTTC.

This clone has only one observation. This chain joins TRBV6-1 and TRBJ1-1; D not resolved. Germline V gene data show CDR1 as MNHNS and CDR2 as SASEGT. This CDR3 comprises 14 residues. Trimming shortened V by 2 bases and J by 1 base, and 8 bases separated the two germline ends. CDR3 protein: CASSEHRKNTEAFF. The DNA for the CDR3 is TGTGCCAGCAGTGAACACAGAAAGAACACTGAAGCTTTCTTT.

The V call is TRBV4-3, the J call TRBJ2-2; 7 bases are a match to TRBD1. The CDR3 length is 16 residues. Germline CDR1 is LGHNA and CDR2 is YSLEER. J lost 7 bases, V lost 1 base, and 9 bases had no gene match. CDR3 sequence reads: CASSQVLDRTGGELFF. As DNA, the CDR3 is TGCGCCAGCAGCCAAGTTTTGGACAGGACGGGCGGGGAGCTGTTTTTT.